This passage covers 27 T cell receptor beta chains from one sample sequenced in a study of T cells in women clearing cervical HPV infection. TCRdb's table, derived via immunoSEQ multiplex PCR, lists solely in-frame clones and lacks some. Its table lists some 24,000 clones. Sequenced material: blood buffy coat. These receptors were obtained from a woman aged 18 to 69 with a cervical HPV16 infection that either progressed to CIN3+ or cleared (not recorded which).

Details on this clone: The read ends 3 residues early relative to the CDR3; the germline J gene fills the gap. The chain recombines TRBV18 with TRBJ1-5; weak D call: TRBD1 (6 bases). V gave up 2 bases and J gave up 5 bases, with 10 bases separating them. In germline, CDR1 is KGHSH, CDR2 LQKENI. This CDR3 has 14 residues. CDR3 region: CASSPTSGDQPQHF. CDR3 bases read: TGTGCCAGCTCACCAACATCAGGGGATCAGCCC.

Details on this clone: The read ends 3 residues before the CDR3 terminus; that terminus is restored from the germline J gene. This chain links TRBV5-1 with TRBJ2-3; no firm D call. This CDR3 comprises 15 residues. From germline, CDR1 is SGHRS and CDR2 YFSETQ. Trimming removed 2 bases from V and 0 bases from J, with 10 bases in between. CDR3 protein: CASSFGNPSTDTQYF. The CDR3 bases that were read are TGCGCCAGCAGCTTCGGTAATCCTAGCACAGATACG. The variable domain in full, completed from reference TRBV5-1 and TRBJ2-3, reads KAGVTQTPRYLIKTRGQQVTLSCSPISGHRSVSWYQQTPGQGLQFLFEYFSETQRNKGNFPGRFSGRQFSNSRSEMNVSTLELGDSALYLCASSFGNPSTDTQYFGPGTRLTVL.

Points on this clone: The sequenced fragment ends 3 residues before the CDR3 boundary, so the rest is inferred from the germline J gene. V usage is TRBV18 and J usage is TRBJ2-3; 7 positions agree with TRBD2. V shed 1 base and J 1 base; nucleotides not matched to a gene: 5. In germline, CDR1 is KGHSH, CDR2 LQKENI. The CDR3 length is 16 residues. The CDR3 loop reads CASSPRQRGRTDTQYF. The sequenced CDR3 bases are TGTGCCAGCTCACCACGTCAGCGGGGCCGCACAGATACG.

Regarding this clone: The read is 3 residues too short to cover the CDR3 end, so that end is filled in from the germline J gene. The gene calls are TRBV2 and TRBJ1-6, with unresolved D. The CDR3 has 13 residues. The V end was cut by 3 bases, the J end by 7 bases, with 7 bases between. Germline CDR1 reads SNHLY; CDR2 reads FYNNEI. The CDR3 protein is CASSDNLNSPLHF. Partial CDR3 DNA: TGTGCCAGCAGTGACAACTTGAATTCACCC.

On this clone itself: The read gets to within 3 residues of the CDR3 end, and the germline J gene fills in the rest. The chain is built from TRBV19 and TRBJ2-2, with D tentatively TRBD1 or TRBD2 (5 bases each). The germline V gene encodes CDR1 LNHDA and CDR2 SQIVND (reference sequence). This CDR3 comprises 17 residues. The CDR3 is CASKRGTATATNEKLFF. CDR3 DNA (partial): TGTGCCAGTAAGAGGGGCACTGCCACCGCAACTAATGAAAAG.

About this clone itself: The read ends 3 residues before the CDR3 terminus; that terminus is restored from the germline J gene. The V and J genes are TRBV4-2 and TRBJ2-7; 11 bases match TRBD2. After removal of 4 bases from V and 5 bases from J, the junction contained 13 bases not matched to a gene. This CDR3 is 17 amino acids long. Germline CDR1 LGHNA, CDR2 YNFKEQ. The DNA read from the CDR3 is TGTGCCAGCAGCCGTGGCGCGACTAGCGGGATTCTCAACGAG. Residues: CASSRGATSGILNE. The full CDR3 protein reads CASSRGATSGILNEQYF.

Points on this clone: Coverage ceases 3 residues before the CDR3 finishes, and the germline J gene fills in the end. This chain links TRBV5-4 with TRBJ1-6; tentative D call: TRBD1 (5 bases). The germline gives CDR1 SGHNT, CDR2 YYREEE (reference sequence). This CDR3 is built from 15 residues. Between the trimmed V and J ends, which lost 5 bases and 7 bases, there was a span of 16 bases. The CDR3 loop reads CASSLRAQGNSPLHF. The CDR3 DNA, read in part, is TGTGCCAGCAGTTTGAGGGCTCAGGGAAATTCACCC. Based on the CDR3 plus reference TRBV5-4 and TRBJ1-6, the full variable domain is ETGVTQSPTHLIKTRGQQVTLRCSSQSGHNTVSWYQQALGQGPQFIFQYYREEENGRGNFPPRFSGLQFPNYSSELNVNALELDDSALYLCASSLRAQGNSPLHFGNGTRLTVT.

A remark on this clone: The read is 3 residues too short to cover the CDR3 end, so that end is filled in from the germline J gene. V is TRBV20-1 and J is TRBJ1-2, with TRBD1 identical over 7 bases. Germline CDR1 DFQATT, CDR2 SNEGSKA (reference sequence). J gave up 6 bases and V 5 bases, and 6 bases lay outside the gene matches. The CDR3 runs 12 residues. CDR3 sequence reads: CSAVTGQNGYTF. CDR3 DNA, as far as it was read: TGCAGTGCTGTGACAGGGCAGAATGGC.

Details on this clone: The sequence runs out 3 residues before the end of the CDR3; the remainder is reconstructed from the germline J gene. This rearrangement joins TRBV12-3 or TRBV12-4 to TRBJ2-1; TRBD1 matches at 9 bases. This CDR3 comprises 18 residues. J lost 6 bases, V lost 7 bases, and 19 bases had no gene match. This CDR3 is CASNLVGGGDRAFNEQFF. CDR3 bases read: TGTGCCAGCAACCTAGTTGGGGGTGGGGACAGGGCGTTCAATGAG.

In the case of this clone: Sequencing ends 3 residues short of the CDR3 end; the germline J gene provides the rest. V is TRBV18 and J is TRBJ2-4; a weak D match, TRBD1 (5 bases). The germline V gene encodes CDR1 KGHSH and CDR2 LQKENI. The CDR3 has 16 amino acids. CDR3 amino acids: CASSPKGVPANYGQYF. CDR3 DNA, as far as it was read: TGTGCCAGCTCACCCAAAGGGGTCCCAGCTAACTATGGT.

CDR3 residues: CASSSSGQGLYGYTF. The CDR3 DNA, read in part, is TGTGCCAGCAGCAGTTCAGGACAGGGGCTGTATGGC. V gene TRBV7-9 combines with J gene TRBJ1-2; 9 bases map to TRBD1. The read stops 3 residues short of the end of the CDR3; the missing end is completed from the germline J gene. J was trimmed by 5 bases and V by 5 bases; bases with no gene match: 9. This CDR3 spans 15 amino acids. Germline CDR1 reads SEHNR; CDR2 reads FQNEAQ (reference sequence).

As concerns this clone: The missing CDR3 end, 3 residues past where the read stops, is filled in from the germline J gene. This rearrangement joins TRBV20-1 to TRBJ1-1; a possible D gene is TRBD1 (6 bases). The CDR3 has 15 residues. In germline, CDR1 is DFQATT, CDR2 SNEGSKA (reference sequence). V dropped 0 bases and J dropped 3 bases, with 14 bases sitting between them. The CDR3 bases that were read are TGCAGTGCTAGAGATTGGGCAGGGACATACACTGAA. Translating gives CSARDWAGTYTE. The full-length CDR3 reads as CSARDWAGTYTEAFF.

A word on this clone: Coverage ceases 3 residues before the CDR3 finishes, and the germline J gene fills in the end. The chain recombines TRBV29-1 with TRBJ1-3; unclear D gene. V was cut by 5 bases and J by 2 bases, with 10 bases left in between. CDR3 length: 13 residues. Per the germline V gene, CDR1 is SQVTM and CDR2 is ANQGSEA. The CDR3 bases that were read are TGCAGCGTTCAAGGTTTCGCTGGAAACACC. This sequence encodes CSVQGFAGNT. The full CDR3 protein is CSVQGFAGNTIYF.

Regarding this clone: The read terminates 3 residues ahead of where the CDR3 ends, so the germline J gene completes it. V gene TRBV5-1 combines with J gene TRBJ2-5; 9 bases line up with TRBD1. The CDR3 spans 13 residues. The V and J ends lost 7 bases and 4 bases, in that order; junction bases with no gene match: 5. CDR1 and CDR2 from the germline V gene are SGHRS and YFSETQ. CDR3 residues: CASAEDRGETQYF. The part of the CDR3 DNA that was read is TGCGCCAGCGCCGAGGACAGGGGAGAGACC.

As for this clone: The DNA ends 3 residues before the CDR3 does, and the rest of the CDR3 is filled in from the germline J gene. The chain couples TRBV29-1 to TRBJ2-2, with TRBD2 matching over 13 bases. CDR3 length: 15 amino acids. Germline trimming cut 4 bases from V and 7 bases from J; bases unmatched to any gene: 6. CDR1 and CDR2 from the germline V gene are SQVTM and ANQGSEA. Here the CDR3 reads CSVGTSGRAVGELFF. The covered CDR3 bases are TGCAGCGTTGGAACTAGCGGGAGGGCCGTCGGGGAG.

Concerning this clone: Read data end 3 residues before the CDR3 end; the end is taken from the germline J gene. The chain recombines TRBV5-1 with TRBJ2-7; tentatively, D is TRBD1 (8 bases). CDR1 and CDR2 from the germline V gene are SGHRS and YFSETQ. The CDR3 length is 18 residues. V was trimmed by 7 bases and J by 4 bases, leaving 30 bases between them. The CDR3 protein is CASRDQTGDYSVPYEQYF. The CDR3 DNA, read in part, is TGCGCCAGCCGCGATCAGACAGGGGACTACTCAGTGCCTTACGAG.

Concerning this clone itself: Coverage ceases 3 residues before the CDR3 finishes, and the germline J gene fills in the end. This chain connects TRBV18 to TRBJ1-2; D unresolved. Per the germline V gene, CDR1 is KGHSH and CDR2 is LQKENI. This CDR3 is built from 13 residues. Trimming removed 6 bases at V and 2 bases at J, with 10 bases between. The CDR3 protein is CASSTEKNYGYTF. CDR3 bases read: TGTGCCAGCTCCACAGAAAAAAACTATGGC.

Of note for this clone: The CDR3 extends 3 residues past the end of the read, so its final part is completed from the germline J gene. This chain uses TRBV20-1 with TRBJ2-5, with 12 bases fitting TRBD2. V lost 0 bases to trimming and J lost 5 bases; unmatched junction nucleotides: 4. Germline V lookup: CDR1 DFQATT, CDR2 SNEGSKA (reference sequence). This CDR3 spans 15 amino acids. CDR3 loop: CSARDLLAGGETQYF. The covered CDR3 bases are TGCAGTGCTAGAGATTTACTAGCGGGAGGCGAGACC.

The DNA read from the CDR3 is TGTGCCAGCAGTGCTTGGGACAGGGACAATTCACCC. Its protein is CASSAWDRDNSP. The entire CDR3 sequence reads CASSAWDRDNSPLHF. The rearrangement uses TRBV27 and TRBJ1-6; 9 bases map to TRBD1. The read terminates 3 residues ahead of where the CDR3 ends, so the germline J gene completes it. Germline V CDR1 and CDR2: MNHEY, SMNVEV (reference sequence). The J segment lost 7 bases and the V segment lost 5 bases, leaving 6 bases of the junction unmatched. This CDR3 is 15 amino acids long.

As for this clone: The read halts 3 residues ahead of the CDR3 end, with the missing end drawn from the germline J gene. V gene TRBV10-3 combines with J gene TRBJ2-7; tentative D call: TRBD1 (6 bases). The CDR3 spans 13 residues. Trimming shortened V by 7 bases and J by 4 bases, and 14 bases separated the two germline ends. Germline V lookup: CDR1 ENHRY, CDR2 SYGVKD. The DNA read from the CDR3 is TGTGCCATCAACCCTGGGGGCGGATACGAG. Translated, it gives CAINPGGGYE. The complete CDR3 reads CAINPGGGYEQYF.

The CDR3 spells CASSTGGGEQFF. CDR3 DNA, as far as it was read: TGTGCCAGCAGCACTGGAGGGGGTGAG. The J gene is TRBJ2-1, the V gene TRBV7-3; D is tentatively TRBD1 or TRBD2 (6 bases each). The CDR3 goes on 3 residues after the read ends, and that part is filled in from the germline J gene. V was trimmed by 5 bases and J by 9 bases, leaving 11 bases between them. The CDR3 has 12 amino acids. The germline V gene has CDR1 SGHTA and CDR2 FQGTGA.

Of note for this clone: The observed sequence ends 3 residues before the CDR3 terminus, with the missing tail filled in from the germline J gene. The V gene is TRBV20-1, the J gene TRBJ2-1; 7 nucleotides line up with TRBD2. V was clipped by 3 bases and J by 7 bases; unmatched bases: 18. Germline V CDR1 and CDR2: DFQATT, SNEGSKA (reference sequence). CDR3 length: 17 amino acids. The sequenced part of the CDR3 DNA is TGCAGTGCTAGTGCTGCGGGAGATAAGCGGGTAGGGAATGAG. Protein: CSASAAGDKRVGNE. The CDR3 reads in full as CSASAAGDKRVGNEQFF.

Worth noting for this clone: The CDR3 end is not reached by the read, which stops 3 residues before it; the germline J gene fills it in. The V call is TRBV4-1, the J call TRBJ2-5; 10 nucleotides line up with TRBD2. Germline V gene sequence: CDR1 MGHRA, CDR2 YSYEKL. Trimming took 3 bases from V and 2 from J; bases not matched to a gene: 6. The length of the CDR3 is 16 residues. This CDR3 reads CASSQISGGIQETQYF. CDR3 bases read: TGCGCCAGCAGCCAGATTAGCGGGGGGATACAAGAGACC.

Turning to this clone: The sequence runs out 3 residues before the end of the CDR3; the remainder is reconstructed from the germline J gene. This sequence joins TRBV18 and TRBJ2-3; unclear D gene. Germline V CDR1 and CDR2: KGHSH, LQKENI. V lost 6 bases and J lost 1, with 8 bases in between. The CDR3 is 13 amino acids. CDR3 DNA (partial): TGTGCCAGCTCCCCGCGTGGCACAGATACG. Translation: CASSPRGTDT. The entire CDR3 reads CASSPRGTDTQYF.

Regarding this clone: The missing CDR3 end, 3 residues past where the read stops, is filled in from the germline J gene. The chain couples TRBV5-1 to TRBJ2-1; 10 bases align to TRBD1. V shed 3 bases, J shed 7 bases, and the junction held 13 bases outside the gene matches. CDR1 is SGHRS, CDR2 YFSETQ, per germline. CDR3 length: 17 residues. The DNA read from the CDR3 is TGCGCCAGCAGCTCCTCCCAGGGACAGGGGAGGGAGAATGAG. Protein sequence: CASSSSQGQGRENE. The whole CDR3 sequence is CASSSSQGQGRENEQFF. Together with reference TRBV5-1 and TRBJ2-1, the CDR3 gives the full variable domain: KAGVTQTPRYLIKTRGQQVTLSCSPISGHRSVSWYQQTPGQGLQFLFEYFSETQRNKGNFPGRFSGRQFSNSRSEMNVSTLELGDSALYLCASSSSQGQGRENEQFFGPGTRLTVL.

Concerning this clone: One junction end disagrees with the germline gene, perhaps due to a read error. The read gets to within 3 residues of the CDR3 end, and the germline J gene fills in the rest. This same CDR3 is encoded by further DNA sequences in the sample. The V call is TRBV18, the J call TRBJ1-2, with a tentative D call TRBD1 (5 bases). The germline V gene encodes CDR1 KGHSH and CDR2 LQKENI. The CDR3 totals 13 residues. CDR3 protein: CASSPDIFYGYTF. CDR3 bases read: TGTGCCAGCTCACCGGACATTTTCTATGGT.

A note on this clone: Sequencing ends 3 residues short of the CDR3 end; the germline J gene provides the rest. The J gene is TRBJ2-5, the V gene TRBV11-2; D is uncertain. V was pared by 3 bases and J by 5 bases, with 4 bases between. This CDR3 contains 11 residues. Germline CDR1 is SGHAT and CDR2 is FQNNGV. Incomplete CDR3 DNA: TGTGCCAGCAGCTTCCGGGAGACC. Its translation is CASSFRET. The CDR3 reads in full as CASSFRETQYF.